The next 24 T cell receptor beta chains were all read from a single sample in a study of technical replicates of blood from a few donors. TCRdb's table, derived via immunoSEQ multiplex PCR, lists solely in-frame clones and lacks some. Of about 56,000 clones listed, 85% to 95% are singletons. Sequenced material: PBMCs. These receptors were taken from a human donor in good health. Some clones in this sample may be carry-over from other donors' samples.

This clone was detected only a few times. V usage is TRBV11-2 and J usage is TRBJ2-1; D might be TRBD1 (5 bases). Trimming removed 5 bases at V and 1 base at J, with 18 bases between. Germline-derived CDR1 and CDR2 are SGHAT and FQNNGV. CDR3 size: 17 residues. The CDR3 coding sequence is TGTGCCAGCAGCAGGACACCGGGCTACTTTTCCTACAATGAGCAGTTCTTC. Amino acids: CASSRTPGYFSYNEQFF.

This clone was detected only once. The chain has TRBV7-2 and TRBJ2-5; perhaps TRBD1 as D (6 bases). CDR1 and CDR2 from the germline V gene are SGHTA and FQGNSA. The CDR3 spans 14 residues. The V and J ends lost 5 bases and 1 base respectively, with 11 bases between them. The CDR3 DNA sequence: TGTGCCAGCAGCCTCGGACAGACCCAAGAGACCCAGTACTTC. Protein sequence: CASSLGQTQETQYF.

As regards this clone: Sequence at one end of the junction differs from germline and may be a read error. J is TRBJ1-3 and V is TRBV5-1; 7 bases line up with TRBD1. Germline V lookup: CDR1 SGHRS, CDR2 YFSETQ. This CDR3 has 14 amino acids. CDR3 DNA: TGCGCCAGCAGCTGGGACAGTGCTGGAAACACCATGTATTTT. Its protein is CASSWDSAGNTMYF. The full variable domain, completed using reference TRBV5-1 and TRBJ1-3, is KAGVTQTPRYLIKTRGQQVTLSCSPISGHRSVSWYQQTPGQGLQFLFEYFSETQRNKGNFPGRFSGRQFSNSRSEMNVSTLELGDSALYLCASSWDSAGNTMYFGEGSWLTVV.

This rearrangement joins TRBV27 to TRBJ1-4, with 9 bases that match TRBD1. The V segment lost 6 bases and the J segment 5 bases; nucleotides outside the gene matches: 4. The germline V gene encodes CDR1 MNHEY and CDR2 SMNVEV (reference sequence). The CDR3 is made up of 14 amino acids. The CDR3 sequence: CASRRTGDNEKLFF. The DNA for the CDR3 is TGTGCCAGCAGAAGGACAGGGGACAATGAAAAACTGTTTTTT.

V and J are TRBV15 and TRBJ2-1; 10 bases fit TRBD2. After removal of 3 bases from V and 7 bases from J, the junction contained 3 bases not matched to a gene. The germline CDR1 and CDR2 sequences are LNHNV and YYDKDF (reference sequence). The CDR3 runs to 14 residues. CDR3 DNA: TGTGCCACCAGCAGTCCTAGCGGGAGTAATGAGCAGTTCTTC. This translates into CATSSPSGSNEQFF. Filled out from reference TRBV15 and TRBJ2-1, the complete variable domain reads DAMVIQNPRYQVTQFGKPVTLSCSQTLNHNVMYWYQQKSSQAPKLLFHYYDKDFNNEADTPDNFQSRRPNTSFCFLDIRSPGLGDTAMYLCATSSPSGSNEQFFGPGTRLTVL.

The rearrangement links TRBV7-2 to TRBJ1-6, with D perhaps matching TRBD1 (6 bases). This CDR3 has 15 residues. V dropped 6 bases and J dropped 5 bases, with 14 bases sitting between them. Germline V gives CDR1 SGHTA, CDR2 FQGNSA. This chain's CDR3 is CASRGSGVDNSPLHF. CDR3 DNA sequence: TGTGCCAGCAGGGGTTCAGGGGTTGATAATTCACCCCTCCACTTT. The variable domain in full, completed from reference TRBV7-2 and TRBJ1-6, reads GAGVSQSPSNKVTEKGKDVELRCDPISGHTALYWYRQSLGQGLEFLIYFQGNSAPDKSGLPSDRFSAERTGGSVSTLTIQRTQQEDSAVYLCASRGSGVDNSPLHFGNGTRLTVT.

This rearrangement joins TRBV29-1 to TRBJ1-5, with 8 positions matching TRBD1. The CDR3 loop spans 13 amino acids. Per germline, CDR1 SQVTM and CDR2 ANQGSEA. V was clipped by 6 bases and J by 1 base; unmatched bases: 2. The CDR3 DNA reads as TGCAGCGTCAGACAGGGGAGCAATCAGCCCCAGCATTTT. As protein: CSVRQGSNQPQHF.

V gene TRBV6-5 combines with J gene TRBJ2-1, with 12 bases fitting TRBD2. This CDR3 region has 15 residues. The V segment lost 5 bases and the J segment 7 bases; nucleotides outside the gene matches: 6. Germline values: CDR1 MNHEY, CDR2 SVGAGI. CDR3 nucleotides: TGTGCCAGCAGTCTCCGACTAGCGGGAGAAAATGAGCAGTTCTTC. Its translation is CASSLRLAGENEQFF.

The CDR3 DNA sequence: TGTGCCAGCAGCCTCGGGGGAGTTGAAGATACGCAGTATTTT. It encodes CASSLGGVEDTQYF. The J gene is TRBJ2-3, the V gene TRBV6-5, with D possibly matching TRBD2 (6 bases). The CDR3 sequence is 14 residues long. Trimming pared 6 bases from V and 5 bases from J, leaving 15 bases between. The germline V gene has CDR1 MNHEY and CDR2 SVGAGI.

The chain couples TRBV5-1 to TRBJ2-3; 10 positions agree with TRBD2. The trim removed 0 bases at V and 6 bases at J, leaving 7 bases unmatched. Germline CDR1 SGHRS, CDR2 YFSETQ. The CDR3 covers 16 residues. The CDR3 protein is CASSLGLAGMKDTQYF. CDR3 nucleotide sequence: TGCGCCAGCAGCTTGGGACTAGCGGGTATGAAGGATACGCAGTATTTT.

The J gene is TRBJ1-1, the V gene TRBV30; D may be TRBD1 (6 bases). The CDR3 contains 15 residues. V was cut by 2 bases and J by 6 bases, with 19 bases left in between. Germline V gene data show CDR1 as GTSNPN and CDR2 as SVGIG (reference sequence). DNA for the CDR3: TGTGCCTGGAGTCCTCTCAGGGGCGGAGTGGCTGAAGCTTTCTTT. Translation: CAWSPLRGGVAEAFF.

J is TRBJ2-5 and V is TRBV4-3, with 8 bases aligning to TRBD1. The CDR3 runs to 15 residues. Germline-derived CDR1 and CDR2 are LGHNA and YSLEER. V trimming: 3 bases; J trimming: 1 base; junction bases outside the gene matches: 4. The DNA of the CDR3 is TGCGCCAGCAGCCAGACAGGGGTAACCCAAGAGACCCAGTACTTC. This sequence encodes CASSQTGVTQETQYF.

The V call is TRBV7-2, the J call TRBJ1-2, with 7 bases lining up with TRBD1. Unmatched junction bases numbered 0, after V lost 2 bases and J lost 3 bases. CDR1 and CDR2 (germline): SGHTA, FQGNSA. This CDR3 is built from 13 residues. CDR3 residues: CASSLTGDYGYTF. CDR3 sequence (DNA): TGTGCCAGCAGCTTAACAGGGGACTATGGCTACACCTTC.

V and J are TRBV4-2 and TRBJ2-2; perhaps TRBD1 as D (6 bases). The CDR3 has 18 residues. Trimming took 0 bases from V and 0 from J, leaving 14 bases between them. CDR1 LGHNA and CDR2 YNFKEQ come from the germline V gene. The CDR3 loop is CASSQEGHRGTNTGELFF. CDR3 coding DNA: TGTGCCAGCAGCCAAGAGGGACATAGGGGTACGAACACCGGGGAGCTGTTTTTT.

The rearrangement links TRBV7-9 to TRBJ2-3; unclear D gene. This CDR3 region has 14 residues. Trimming removed 4 bases from V and 1 base from J, with 9 bases in between. Germline V CDR1 and CDR2: SEHNR, FQNEAQ (reference sequence). The CDR3 is CASSSAGGTDTQYF. The CDR3 nucleotides read TGTGCCAGCAGCTCAGCCGGTGGCACAGATACGCAGTATTTT.

This clone was observed a single time. The J gene is TRBJ2-7, the V gene TRBV4-2; D is unclear. Trimming left V 1 base short and J 4 bases short, with 8 bases between. This CDR3 is 13 amino acids long. CDR1 and CDR2 from the germline V gene are LGHNA and YNFKEQ. The CDR3: CASSQGPQYEQYF. CDR3 nucleotide sequence: TGTGCCAGCAGCCAAGGGCCCCAGTACGAGCAGTACTTC.

The genes are TRBV7-9 and TRBJ1-2, with D tentatively TRBD1 (5 bases). Trimming cost V 4 bases and J 4 bases, with 16 bases left between them. CDR3 length: 15 residues. Germline V gene lookup returns CDR1 SEHNR and CDR2 FQNEAQ (reference sequence). CDR3 sequence (DNA): TGTGCCAGCAGCTCCCCAGAAGGGGAAGGCTATGGCTACACCTTC. Translated: CASSSPEGEGYGYTF.

In its sample, this clone is medium-sized. V gene TRBV7-5 combines with J gene TRBJ2-4; the DNA was not compared with TRBD2, the D call given in the table. TRBV7-5 is annotated as a pseudogene. This CDR3 contains 17 residues. CDR3 protein: CARSLGSGGTPKNIQYF. DNA of the CDR3: TGTGCCAGAAGCTTAGGTTCGGGAGGGACCCCCAAAAACATTCAGTACTTC.

The genes are TRBV7-9 and TRBJ1-1, with 9 bases matching TRBD1. With 4 bases clipped from V and 6 bases from J, the junction kept 6 bases outside the gene matches. From germline, CDR1 is SEHNR and CDR2 FQNEAQ (reference sequence). The CDR3 contains 14 residues. CDR3 sequence reads: CASSSTGGVAEAFF. CDR3 coding DNA: TGTGCCAGCAGCTCGACAGGGGGGGTAGCTGAAGCTTTCTTT.

The rearrangement joins TRBV11-2 to TRBJ1-1; D is undetermined. Germline V CDR1 and CDR2: SGHAT, FQNNGV. The ends were cut back, 5 bases at V and 1 base at J, with 14 bases in the middle. The CDR3 has 15 residues. The CDR3 bases are TGTGCCAGCAGCCCTCACAGTCTGGGGAACACTGAAGCTTTCTTT. Its protein is CASSPHSLGNTEAFF. The full variable domain, its missing parts supplied by reference TRBV11-2 and TRBJ1-1, is EAGVAQSPRYKIIEKRQSVAFWCNPISGHATLYWYQQILGQGPKLLIQFQNNGVVDDSQLPKDRFSAERLKGVDSTLKIQPAKLEDSAVYLCASSPHSLGNTEAFFGQGTRLTVV.

V gene TRBV27 combines with J gene TRBJ2-2; perhaps TRBD2 as D (6 bases). The CDR3 loop spans 16 amino acids. Germline lookup yields CDR1 MNHEY and CDR2 SMNVEV (reference sequence). The ends were cut back, 1 base at V and 10 bases at J, with 19 bases in the middle. CDR3: CASSLYGTGGFMELFF. CDR3 in DNA: TGTGCCAGCAGTTTATACGGGACTGGTGGTTTTATGGAGCTGTTTTTT.

The chain carries TRBV21-1 and TRBJ1-5; the table's D call of TRBD1 was not tested on the DNA. TRBV21-1 is tagged as a pseudogene. This CDR3 is built from 15 residues. Here the CDR3 DNA reads TGTGCCAGCAGCACGCGACAGGGAAGCAATCAGCCCCAGCATTTT. Translated, it gives CASSTRQGSNQPQHF.

J is TRBJ2-7 and V is TRBV5-1, with 8 bases identical to TRBD2. This CDR3 contains 14 residues. Germline V gene sequence: CDR1 SGHRS, CDR2 YFSETQ. The V segment lost 0 bases and the J segment 3 bases; nucleotides outside the gene matches: 2. CDR3 region: CASSLGSGSYEQYF. CDR3 bases: TGCGCCAGCAGCTTGGGGAGCGGGAGCTACGAGCAGTACTTC.

The chain links TRBV18 to TRBJ1-2; D perhaps matches TRBD1 (5 bases). The V gene lost 6 bases and the J gene lost 8 bases, with 16 bases spanning the gap. The CDR3 runs to 13 residues. CDR1 is KGHSH, CDR2 LQKENI, per germline. The CDR3 DNA reads as TGTGCCAGCTCCCAGGGATACACGCAGGGCTACACCTTC. Its translation is CASSQGYTQGYTF.